The 22 T cell receptor beta chains listed next were all sequenced from one sample in a study of cytomegalovirus exposure and HLA in healthy donors (TCRdb year 2017). The library relied on the immunoSEQ multiplex PCR assay. A mixture of 60 forward primers for TCR Vbeta segments and 13 reverse primers for TCR Jbeta segments was used in the multiplex PCR. This immuneACCESS table, as held by TCRdb, lists in-frame sequences with V and J called but not all clones. Of the missing ones, under half trace to an unresolved V gene in checked studies; the others have no known cause. In all, the sample holds about 130,000 clones, and around three quarters of those were seen once. The leading ten clones occupy approximately 2% of the sample. Material: PBMCs. The receptor source for this set is a man aged 18 to 30 in good health and CMV-seronegative.

The chain links TRBV7-2 to TRBJ2-1; the match to TRBD2 covers 8 bases. Germline CDR1 SGHTA, CDR2 FQGNSA. The CDR3 spans 15 residues. Losses at the gene ends were 4 bases for V and 5 bases for J; bases not matched to a gene: 7. The CDR3 loop is CASSSSGSNNNEQFF. The CDR3 DNA sequence: TGTGCCAGCAGCTCCAGCGGGAGTAATAACAATGAGCAGTTCTTC.

J is TRBJ1-4 and V is TRBV5-1, with 9 bases lining up with TRBD1. Germline CDR1 is SGHRS and CDR2 is YFSETQ. There are 17 residues in the CDR3. Trimming at V came to 2 bases and at J to 0 bases, leaving 5 bases not matched to a gene. This CDR3 is CASSFRQGDATNEKLFF. The CDR3 DNA sequence: TGCGCCAGCAGCTTTAGACAGGGGGATGCAACTAATGAAAAACTGTTTTTT.

This chain uses TRBV11-3 with TRBJ2-7; no clear D gene. The CDR3 is 13 residues long. Looked up from germline, CDR1 is SGHNT and CDR2 is YENEEA. V gave up 0 bases and J gave up 6 bases, with 9 bases separating them. DNA for the CDR3: TGTGCCAGCAGCTTAGATCAGATGTCCGAGCAGTACTTC. This gives the protein CASSLDQMSEQYF.

For this clone: At one of its ends the junction is not consistent with the germline gene, which may arise from a read error. The sample holds other DNA sequences that translate to the same CDR3. This chain connects TRBV19 to TRBJ2-1, with D tentatively TRBD2 (6 bases). There are 17 residues in the CDR3. Germline V CDR1 and CDR2: LNHDA, SQIVND (reference sequence). The CDR3 region is CASSIGSGGTGWHEQFF. The DNA for the CDR3 is TGCGCCAGTAGTATAGGGTCCGGGGGAACGGGGTGGCATGAGCAGTTCTTC.

The chain recombines TRBV7-2 with TRBJ2-1, with D maybe TRBD2 (6 bases). Germline CDR1 SGHTA, CDR2 FQGNSA. This CDR3 region has 18 residues. Deletions cut 3 bases from V and 2 bases from J, with 20 bases between. CDR3 DNA sequence: TGTGCCAGCAGCTTCCGCTCCGTGGGCGGGATAGCCTACAATGAGCAGTTCTTC. It encodes CASSFRSVGGIAYNEQFF. Looking up the rest from reference TRBV7-2 and TRBJ2-1 gives the full variable domain: GAGVSQSPSNKVTEKGKDVELRCDPISGHTALYWYRQSLGQGLEFLIYFQGNSAPDKSGLPSDRFSAERTGGSVSTLTIQRTQQEDSAVYLCASSFRSVGGIAYNEQFFGPGTRLTVL.

J is TRBJ2-5 and V is TRBV29-1; no clear D. Germline V CDR1 and CDR2: SQVTM, ANQGSEA. V lost 3 bases and J 14 bases, leaving 10 bases between the germline ends. This CDR3 has 9 amino acids. This CDR3 reads CSVESPSYF. The CDR3 DNA follows: TGCAGCGTTGAGAGTCCGTCCTACTTC.

V and J are TRBV5-5 and TRBJ1-5, with TRBD1 identical over 8 bases. With 4 bases clipped from V and 2 bases from J, the junction kept 8 bases outside the gene matches. The CDR3 loop spans 16 amino acids. The germline CDR1 and CDR2 sequences are SGHKS and YYEKEE (reference sequence). CDR3 nucleotide sequence: TGTGCCAGCAGCGTGGGACAGGAACGTGGCAATCAGCCCCAGCATTTT. This encodes CASSVGQERGNQPQHF.

To note about this clone: This is likely a read error, given that the CDR3 carries no conserved phenylalanine or tryptophan at its end. The chain recombines TRBV7-9 with TRBJ1-2; TRBD1 agrees at 8 bases. Germline V lookup: CDR1 SEHNR, CDR2 FQNEAQ (reference sequence). The CDR3 consists of 18 residues. V trimming: 2 bases; J trimming: 2 bases; junction bases outside the gene matches: 13. CDR3 amino acids: CASSLYRQGTPVNYGYTV. CDR3 DNA: TGTGCCAGCAGCTTATACAGACAGGGGACCCCAGTCAACTATGGCTACACCGTC.

This clone turned up a few times. The chain employs TRBV30 and TRBJ2-3; TRBD2 matches at 13 bases. Germline lookup yields CDR1 GTSNPN and CDR2 SVGIG (reference sequence). The CDR3 is 17 residues long. V lost 1 base, J lost 4 bases, and 8 bases stayed unmatched. CDR3 DNA sequence: TGTGCCTGGAGTGGGGGGCGGACTAGCGGGAGCCCAGATACGCAGTATTTT. Translating it yields CAWSGGRTSGSPDTQYF.

The chain links TRBV28 to TRBJ2-2; a possible D gene is TRBD1 (6 bases). Looked up from germline, CDR1 is MDHEN and CDR2 is SYDVKM. CDR3 length: 15 amino acids. V shed 3 bases and J shed 2 bases, with 10 bases lying between them. The CDR3 is CASSFLDRNTGELFF. CDR3 nucleotide sequence: TGTGCCAGCAGTTTCTTGGACAGAAACACCGGGGAGCTGTTTTTT.

The chain has TRBV15 and TRBJ1-4, with 9 bases fitting TRBD1. Trimming took 3 bases from V and 5 from J; bases not matched to a gene: 4. From germline, CDR1 is LNHNV and CDR2 YYDKDF (reference sequence). This CDR3 region has 15 residues. DNA of the CDR3: TGTGCCACCAGCAGGGGGGGGACAGGGAATGAAAAACTGTTTTTT. It translates to CATSRGGTGNEKLFF.

The V call is TRBV27, the J call TRBJ2-1; 9 bases map to TRBD2. V gave up 6 bases and J gave up 5 bases; unmatched junction bases: 8. Germline assignment: CDR1 MNHEY and CDR2 SMNVEV (reference sequence). The CDR3 has 15 amino acids. DNA for the CDR3: TGTGCCAGCAGGGAGGTGGCTAGCGGGAACAATGAGCAGTTCTTC. It codes for CASREVASGNNEQFF.

The J gene is TRBJ2-1, the V gene TRBV7-3; D is uncertain. Trimming took off 1 base at V and 5 bases at J, with 6 bases between the two ends. The CDR3 contains 13 residues. The V gene's germline CDR1 is SGHTA and CDR2 FQGTGA. CDR3 coding DNA: TGTGCCAGCAGCTTAAGGGCGAACAATGAGCAGTTCTTC. This gives the protein CASSLRANNEQFF.

CDR3: CASSPRVGGGRGYEQYF. The CDR3 DNA reads as TGTGCCAGCTCTCCCCGGGTCGGAGGTGGGAGGGGCTACGAGCAGTACTTC. V usage is TRBV18 and J usage is TRBJ2-7, with 7 nucleotides matching TRBD2. Germline CDR1 reads KGHSH; CDR2 reads LQKENI. The CDR3 loop spans 17 amino acids. V lost 6 bases to trimming and J lost 3 bases; unmatched junction nucleotides: 17.

This chain connects TRBV9 to TRBJ2-3; D may be TRBD2 (5 bases). CDR3 length equals 14 residues. Germline lookup yields CDR1 SGDLS and CDR2 YYNGEE. Trimming shortened V by 0 bases and J by 2 bases, and 7 bases separated the two germline ends. The CDR3 sequence is CASSVGGSTDTQYF. CDR3 coding DNA: TGTGCCAGCAGCGTAGGCGGGTCCACAGATACGCAGTATTTT.

The rearrangement joins TRBV7-9 to TRBJ2-2; 10 bases are a match to TRBD2. The CDR3 consists of 16 residues. J was trimmed by 6 bases and V by 1 base; bases with no gene match: 5. Germline V gene data show CDR1 as SEHNR and CDR2 as FQNEAQ (reference sequence). The DNA for the CDR3 is TGTGCCAGCAGCTTAGGTCTAGCGGGAGTTGCCGGGGAGCTGTTTTTT. Protein sequence: CASSLGLAGVAGELFF.

This chain joins TRBV6-6 and TRBJ1-5; 7 bases match TRBD1. The V gene's germline CDR1 is MNHNY and CDR2 SVGAGI (reference sequence). V lost 6 bases to trimming and J lost 0 bases; unmatched junction nucleotides: 8. This CDR3 has 16 residues. The CDR3 DNA follows: TGTGCCAGCAGCACCCGGGACAGCCCTAGCAATCAGCCCCAGCATTTT. Translation: CASSTRDSPSNQPQHF.

This chain links TRBV19 with TRBJ1-5; D may be TRBD1 (6 bases). Deletions cut 5 bases from V and 0 bases from J, with 14 bases between. Germline V gene sequence: CDR1 LNHDA, CDR2 SQIVND (reference sequence). CDR3 length equals 16 residues. The CDR3 DNA sequence: TGTGCCAGTAGTCCCCGGACAGTCTATAGCAATCAGCCCCAGCATTTT. Translation gives CASSPRTVYSNQPQHF.

CDR3 DNA: TGTGCCAGCTCACCAAATCAGGGTTTTGGAGAGACCCAGTACTTC. This codes for CASSPNQGFGETQYF. This chain connects TRBV18 to TRBJ2-5, with D possibly being TRBD1 (5 bases). V was pared by 2 bases and J by 4 bases, with 14 bases between. The CDR3 has 15 amino acids. CDR1 KGHSH and CDR2 LQKENI come from the germline V gene.

V is TRBV27 and J is TRBJ2-6, with a weak D call TRBD2 (5 bases). V dropped 3 bases and J dropped 0 bases, with 15 bases sitting between them. The germline gives CDR1 MNHEY, CDR2 SMNVEV (reference sequence). CDR3 length: 18 residues. The CDR3 sequence: CASSFTGIRPSGANVLTF. The CDR3 nucleotides read TGTGCCAGCAGTTTTACCGGGATCCGCCCCTCTGGGGCCAACGTCCTGACTTTC.

The chain links TRBV10-2 to TRBJ1-1; D not resolved. The CDR3 runs 13 residues. V was pared by 2 bases and J by 10 bases, with 14 bases between. Germline CDR1 WSHSY, CDR2 SAAADI. The CDR3 spells CASSEGVREGAFF. The CDR3 region has the DNA TGCGCCAGCAGTGAGGGCGTGAGGGAGGGAGCTTTCTTT.

This chain links TRBV7-2 with TRBJ2-5, with 7 bases identical to TRBD2. V gave up 5 bases and J gave up 6 bases; unmatched junction bases: 12. The CDR3 spans 15 residues. The germline gives CDR1 SGHTA, CDR2 FQGNSA. The DNA of the CDR3 is TGTGCCAGCAGCACCTCCGGTGGGCGGGAGAAGACCCAGTACTTC. Residues: CASSTSGGREKTQYF.